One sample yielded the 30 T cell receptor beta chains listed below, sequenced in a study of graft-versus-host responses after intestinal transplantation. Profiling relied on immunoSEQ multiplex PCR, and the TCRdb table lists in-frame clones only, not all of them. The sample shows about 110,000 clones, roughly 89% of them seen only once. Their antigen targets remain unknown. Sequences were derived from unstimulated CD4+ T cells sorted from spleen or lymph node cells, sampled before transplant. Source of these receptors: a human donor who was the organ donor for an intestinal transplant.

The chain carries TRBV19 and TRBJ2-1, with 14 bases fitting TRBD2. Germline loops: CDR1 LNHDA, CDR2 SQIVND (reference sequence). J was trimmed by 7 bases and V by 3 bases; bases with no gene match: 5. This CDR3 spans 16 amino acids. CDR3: CASSMGGTSGRNEQFF. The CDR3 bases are TGTGCCAGTAGTATGGGGGGGACTAGCGGGAGAAATGAGCAGTTCTTC.

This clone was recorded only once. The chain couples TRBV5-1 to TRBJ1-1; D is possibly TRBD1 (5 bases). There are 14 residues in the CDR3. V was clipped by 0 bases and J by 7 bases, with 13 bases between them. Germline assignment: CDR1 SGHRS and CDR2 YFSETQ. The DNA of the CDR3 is TGCGCCAGCAGCTTGGAGGGGTTGCAGGGTGAAGCTTTCTTT. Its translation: CASSLEGLQGEAFF.

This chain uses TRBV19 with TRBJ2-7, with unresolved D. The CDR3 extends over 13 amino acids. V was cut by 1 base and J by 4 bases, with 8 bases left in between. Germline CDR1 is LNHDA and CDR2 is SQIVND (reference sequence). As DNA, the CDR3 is TGTGCCAGTAGTATAGGCCGCTCGTACGAGCAGTACTTC. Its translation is CASSIGRSYEQYF. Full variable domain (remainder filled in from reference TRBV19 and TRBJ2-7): DGGITQSPKYLFRKEGQNVTLSCEQNLNHDAMYWYRQDPGQGLRLIYYSQIVNDFQKGDIAEGYSVSREKKESFPLTVTSAQKNPTAFYLCASSIGRSYEQYFGPGTRLTVT.

DNA of the CDR3: TGTGCCAGCAGCAACTGGGGGACACCGAACACCGGGGAGCTGTTTTTT. As protein: CASSNWGTPNTGELFF. The chain links TRBV27 to TRBJ2-2; maybe TRBD1 (6 bases). Germline CDR1 MNHEY, CDR2 SMNVEV (reference sequence). The CDR3 sequence is 16 residues long. V lost 6 bases and J 0 bases, leaving 14 bases between the germline ends.

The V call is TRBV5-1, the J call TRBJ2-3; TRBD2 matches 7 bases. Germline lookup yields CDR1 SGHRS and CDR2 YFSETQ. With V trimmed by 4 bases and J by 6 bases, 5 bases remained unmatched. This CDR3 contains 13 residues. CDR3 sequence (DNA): TGCGCCAGCAGCAGAGGACTAGTCGATACGCAGTATTTT. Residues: CASSRGLVDTQYF.

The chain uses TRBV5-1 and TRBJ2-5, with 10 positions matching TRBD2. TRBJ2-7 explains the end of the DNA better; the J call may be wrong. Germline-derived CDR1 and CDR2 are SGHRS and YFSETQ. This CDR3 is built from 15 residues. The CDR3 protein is CASSYQAGGPNEQYF. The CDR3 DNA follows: TGCGCCAGCAGTTACCAAGCGGGAGGGCCCAACGAGCAGTACTTC.

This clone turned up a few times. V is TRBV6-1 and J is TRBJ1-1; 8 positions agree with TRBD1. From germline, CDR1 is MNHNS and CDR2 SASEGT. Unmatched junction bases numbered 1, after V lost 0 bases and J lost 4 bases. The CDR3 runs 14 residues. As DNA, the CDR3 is TGTGCCAGCAGTGAAGCGCAGGGGGCCACTGAAGCTTTCTTT. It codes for CASSEAQGATEAFF.

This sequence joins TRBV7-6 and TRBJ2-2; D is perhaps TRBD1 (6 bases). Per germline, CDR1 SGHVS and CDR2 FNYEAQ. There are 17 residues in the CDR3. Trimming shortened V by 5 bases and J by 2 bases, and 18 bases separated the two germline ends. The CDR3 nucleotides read TGTGCCAGCAGCGAGGCCGGACAGAATATCAACACCGGGGAGCTGTTTTTT. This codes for CASSEAGQNINTGELFF.

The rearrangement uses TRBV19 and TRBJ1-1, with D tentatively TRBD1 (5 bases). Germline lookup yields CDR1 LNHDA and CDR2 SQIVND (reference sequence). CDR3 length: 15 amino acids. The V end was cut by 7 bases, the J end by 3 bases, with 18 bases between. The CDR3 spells CASTPRGIGDTEAFF. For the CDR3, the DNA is TGTGCCAGTACCCCTAGAGGCATAGGGGACACTGAAGCTTTCTTT.

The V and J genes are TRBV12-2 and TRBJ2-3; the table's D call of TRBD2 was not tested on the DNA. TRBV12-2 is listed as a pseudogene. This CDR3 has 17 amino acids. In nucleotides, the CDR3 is TGTGCAAGTCGCTTAGGGGAGACTAGCGGGAGTGCAGATACGCAGTATTTT. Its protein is CASRLGETSGSADTQYF.

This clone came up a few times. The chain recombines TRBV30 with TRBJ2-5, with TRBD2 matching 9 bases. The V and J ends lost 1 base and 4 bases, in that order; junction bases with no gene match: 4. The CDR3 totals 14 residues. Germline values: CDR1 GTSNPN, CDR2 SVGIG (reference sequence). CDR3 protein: CAWSAFSGRETQYF. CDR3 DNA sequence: TGTGCCTGGAGTGCCTTTAGCGGGAGAGAGACCCAGTACTTC.

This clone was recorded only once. The CDR3 is CASSLDRDTQYF. CDR3 bases: TGTGCCAGCAGCTTAGATCGGGATACGCAGTATTTT. This chain joins TRBV11-2 and TRBJ2-3; D is undetermined. The germline V gene encodes CDR1 SGHAT and CDR2 FQNNGV. The V end was cut by 0 bases, the J end by 6 bases, with 4 bases between. The CDR3 loop spans 12 amino acids.

DNA of the CDR3: TGTGCCAGCACACCTCGGGCTAGCGGCAACAATGAGCAGTTCTTC. This sequence encodes CASTPRASGNNEQFF. This chain links TRBV9 with TRBJ2-1; TRBD2 matches at 7 bases. Unmatched junction bases numbered 11, after V lost 6 bases and J lost 5 bases. The germline V gene has CDR1 SGDLS and CDR2 YYNGEE. The CDR3 is 15 residues long.

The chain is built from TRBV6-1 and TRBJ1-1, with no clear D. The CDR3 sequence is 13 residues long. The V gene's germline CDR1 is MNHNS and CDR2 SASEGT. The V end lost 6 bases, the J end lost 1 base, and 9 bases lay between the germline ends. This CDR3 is CASRFGTNTEAFF. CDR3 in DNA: TGTGCCAGCAGGTTCGGAACGAACACTGAAGCTTTCTTT.

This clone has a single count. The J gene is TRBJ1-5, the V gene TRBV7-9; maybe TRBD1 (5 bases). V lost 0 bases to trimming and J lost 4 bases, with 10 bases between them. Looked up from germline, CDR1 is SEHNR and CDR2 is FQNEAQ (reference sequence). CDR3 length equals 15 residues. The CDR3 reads CASSLAGEENQPQHF. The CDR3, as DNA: TGTGCCAGCAGCTTAGCAGGGGAGGAAAATCAGCCCCAGCATTTT.

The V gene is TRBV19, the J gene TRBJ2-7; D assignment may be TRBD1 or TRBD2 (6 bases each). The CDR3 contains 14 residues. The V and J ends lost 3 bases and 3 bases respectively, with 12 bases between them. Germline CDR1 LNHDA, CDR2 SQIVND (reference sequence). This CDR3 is CASSIWGANYEQYF. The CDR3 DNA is TGTGCCAGTAGTATCTGGGGGGCGAACTACGAGCAGTACTTC.

In DNA form, the CDR3 reads TGCAGCTTCGAGCCCAAGACAGGGCAAGAGACCCAGTACTTC. The encoded protein is CSFEPKTGQETQYF. The rearrangement links TRBV29-1 to TRBJ2-5, with TRBD1 identical over 7 bases. Per the germline V gene, CDR1 is SQVTM and CDR2 is ANQGSEA. Unmatched junction bases numbered 11, after V lost 8 bases and J lost 2 bases. This CDR3 is built from 14 residues.

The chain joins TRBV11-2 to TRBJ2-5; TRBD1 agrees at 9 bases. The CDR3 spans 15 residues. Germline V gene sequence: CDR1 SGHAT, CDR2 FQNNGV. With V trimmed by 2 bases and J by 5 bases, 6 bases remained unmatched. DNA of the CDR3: TGTGCCAGCAGCTTAAAATACAGGGGGCGGGAGACCCAGTACTTC. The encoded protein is CASSLKYRGRETQYF.

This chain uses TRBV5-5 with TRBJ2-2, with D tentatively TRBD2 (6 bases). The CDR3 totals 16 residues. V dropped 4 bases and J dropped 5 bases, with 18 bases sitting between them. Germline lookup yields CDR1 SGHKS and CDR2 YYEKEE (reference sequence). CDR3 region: CASSVPGVGITGELFF. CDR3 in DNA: TGTGCCAGCAGCGTTCCGGGAGTCGGAATAACCGGGGAGCTGTTTTTT.

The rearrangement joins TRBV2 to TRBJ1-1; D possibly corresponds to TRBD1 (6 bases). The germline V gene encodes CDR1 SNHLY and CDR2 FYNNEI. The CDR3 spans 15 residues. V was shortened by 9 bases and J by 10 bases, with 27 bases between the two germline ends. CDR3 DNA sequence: TGTGCCAGTACGCGAAAGGACAGTTTTATAGGTGCAGCTTTCTTT. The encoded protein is CASTRKDSFIGAAFF. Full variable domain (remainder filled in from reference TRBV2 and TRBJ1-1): EPEVTQTPSHQVTQMGQEVILRCVPISNHLYFYWYRQILGQKVEFLVSFYNNEISEKSEIFDDQFSVERPDGSNFTLKIRSTKLEDSAMYFCASTRKDSFIGAAFFGQGTRLTVV.

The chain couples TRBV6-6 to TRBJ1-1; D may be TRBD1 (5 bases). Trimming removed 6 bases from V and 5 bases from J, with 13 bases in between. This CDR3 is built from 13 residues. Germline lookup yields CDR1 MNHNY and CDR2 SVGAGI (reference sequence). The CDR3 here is CASSYDSDTEAFF. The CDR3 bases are TGTGCCAGCAGCTACGACAGTGATACTGAAGCTTTCTTT.

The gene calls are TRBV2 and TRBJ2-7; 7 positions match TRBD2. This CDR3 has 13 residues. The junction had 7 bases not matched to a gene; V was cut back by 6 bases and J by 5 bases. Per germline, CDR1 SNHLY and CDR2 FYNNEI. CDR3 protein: CASRGEGADEQYF. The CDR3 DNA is TGTGCCAGCAGGGGGGAGGGCGCCGACGAGCAGTACTTC.

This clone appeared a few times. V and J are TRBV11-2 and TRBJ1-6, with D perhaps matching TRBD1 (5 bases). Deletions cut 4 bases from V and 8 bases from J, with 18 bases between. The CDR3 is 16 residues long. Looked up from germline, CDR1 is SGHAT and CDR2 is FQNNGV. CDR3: CASSSDWGRMYSPLHF. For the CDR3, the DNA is TGTGCCAGCAGCTCGGACTGGGGCAGGATGTATTCACCCCTCCACTTT.

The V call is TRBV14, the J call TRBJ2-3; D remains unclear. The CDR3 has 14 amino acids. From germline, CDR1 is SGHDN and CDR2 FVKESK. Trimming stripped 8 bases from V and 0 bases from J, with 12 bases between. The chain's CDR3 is CASAKGGSTDTQYF. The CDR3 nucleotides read TGTGCCAGCGCCAAGGGCGGAAGCACAGATACGCAGTATTTT.

CDR3: CASTPGGLNYGYTF. The CDR3 region has the DNA TGTGCCAGCACCCCCGGGGGCCTTAACTATGGCTACACCTTC. The chain joins TRBV28 to TRBJ1-2; D might be TRBD1 (6 bases). The CDR3 covers 14 residues. Germline CDR1 reads MDHEN; CDR2 reads SYDVKM. V lost 7 bases and J lost 1, with 13 bases in between.

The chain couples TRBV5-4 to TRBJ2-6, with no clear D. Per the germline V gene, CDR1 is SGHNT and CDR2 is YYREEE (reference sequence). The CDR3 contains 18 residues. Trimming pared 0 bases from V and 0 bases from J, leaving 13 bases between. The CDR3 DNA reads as TGTGCCAGCAGCTTGGACACATCAACCCTCTCTGGGGCCAACGTCCTGACTTTC. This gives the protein CASSLDTSTLSGANVLTF.

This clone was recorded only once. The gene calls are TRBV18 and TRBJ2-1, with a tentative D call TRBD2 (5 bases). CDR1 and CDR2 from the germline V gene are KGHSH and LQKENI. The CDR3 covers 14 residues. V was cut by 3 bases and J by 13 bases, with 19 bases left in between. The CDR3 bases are TGTGCCAGCTCACCGGAGGACTTTCTTAAGGCCCAGTTCTTC. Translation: CASSPEDFLKAQFF.

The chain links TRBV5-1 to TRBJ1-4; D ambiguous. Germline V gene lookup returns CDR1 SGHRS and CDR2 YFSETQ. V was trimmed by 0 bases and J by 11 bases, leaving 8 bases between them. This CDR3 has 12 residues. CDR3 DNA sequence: TGCGCCAGCAGCTTGGGTAGCGGCAAACTGTTTTTT. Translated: CASSLGSGKLFF.

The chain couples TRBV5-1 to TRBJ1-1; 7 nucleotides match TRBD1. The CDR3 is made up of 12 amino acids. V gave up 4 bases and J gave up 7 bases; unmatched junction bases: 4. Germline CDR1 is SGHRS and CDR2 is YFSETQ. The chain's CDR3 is CASSTGQFEAFF. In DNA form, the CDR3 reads TGCGCCAGCAGCACGGGACAGTTTGAAGCTTTCTTT.

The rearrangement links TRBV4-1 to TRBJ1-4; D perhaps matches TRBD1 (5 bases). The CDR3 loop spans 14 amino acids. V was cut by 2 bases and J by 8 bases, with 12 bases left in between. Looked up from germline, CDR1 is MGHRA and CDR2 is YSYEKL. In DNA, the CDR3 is TGCGCCAGCAGCCAAATGGGACGTGACGAAAAACTGTTTTTT. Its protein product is CASSQMGRDEKLFF.